The 28 T cell receptor beta chains below come from one sample, sequenced in a study of T cells in localized non-small cell lung cancer. The assay was immunoSEQ multiplex PCR, and TCRdb's table has in-frame clones only and misses some. The profile covers 1,500 to 2,000 clones, with around 20% appearing a single time and roughly 13% taken by the ten largest. Sequenced here: lung tumor tissue, sampled before any cancer treatment. These receptors originate from a man aged 40 to 69 with stage III lung adenocarcinoma.

This clone is labeled medium-sized. The rearrangement joins TRBV9 to TRBJ2-2, with D possibly TRBD2 on 6 matching bases. V gave up 0 bases and J gave up 4 bases, with 10 bases separating them. Germline V gene data show CDR1 as SGDLS and CDR2 as YYNGEE. The CDR3 covers 15 residues. The CDR3 loop reads CASSVGGGTTGELFF. The DNA for the CDR3 is TGTGCCAGCAGCGTAGGAGGAGGGACCACCGGGGAGCTGTTTTTT.

The chain recombines TRBV9 with TRBJ2-1; TRBD2 matches 7 bases. There are 12 residues in the CDR3. Germline V CDR1 and CDR2: SGDLS, YYNGEE. With 7 bases clipped from V and 7 bases from J, the junction kept 5 bases outside the gene matches. CDR3 amino acids: CASWEGINEQFF. In DNA, the CDR3 is TGTGCCAGCTGGGAGGGGATTAATGAGCAGTTCTTC. The full variable domain, completed using reference TRBV9 and TRBJ2-1, is DSGVTQTPKHLITATGQRVTLRCSPRSGDLSVYWYQQSLDQGLQFLIQYYNGEERAKGNILERFSAQQFPDLHSELNLSSLELGDSALYFCASWEGINEQFFGPGTRLTVL.

Relative to its sample, this clone is large (0.1 to 1%). CDR3 DNA: TGTGCCAGCAGCATAGGACGGGAGAATCATGAGCAGTACTTC. As protein: CASSIGRENHEQYF. This chain uses TRBV9 with TRBJ2-7, with D perhaps matching TRBD2 (6 bases). CDR1 SGDLS and CDR2 YYNGEE come from the germline V gene. The CDR3 contains 14 residues. V shed 4 bases and J shed 7 bases, with 18 bases lying between them.

This chain connects TRBV19 to TRBJ1-5; tentatively, D is TRBD1 (5 bases). V was trimmed by 2 bases and J by 5 bases, leaving 10 bases between them. The CDR3 runs to 14 residues. CDR1 and CDR2 from the germline V gene are LNHDA and SQIVND (reference sequence). Here the CDR3 DNA reads TGTGCCAGTAGTATATATTGGGGGGATCAGCCCCAGCATTTT. Amino acids: CASSIYWGDQPQHF.

The gene calls are TRBV29-1 and TRBJ1-4; 7 bases are shared with TRBD1. V shed 2 bases and J 7 bases; nucleotides not matched to a gene: 4. The germline V gene encodes CDR1 SQVTM and CDR2 ANQGSEA. The CDR3 is 13 residues long. The CDR3 reads CSVEIQGSEKLFF. CDR3 bases: TGCAGCGTTGAAATACAGGGGAGTGAAAAACTGTTTTTT. Full variable domain (missing parts from reference TRBV29-1 and TRBJ1-4): SAVISQKPSRDICQRGTSLTIQCQVDSQVTMMFWYRQQPGQSLTLIATANQGSEATYESGFVIDKFPISRPNLTFSTLTVSNMSPEDSSIYLCSVEIQGSEKLFFGSGTQLSVL.

This clone was seen a handful of times. This chain joins TRBV6-8 and TRBJ1-1; maybe TRBD1 (5 bases). There are 14 residues in the CDR3. The V gene's germline CDR1 is MNHGY and CDR2 SAAAGT. Trimming removed 2 bases at V and 0 bases at J, with 7 bases between. CDR3 in DNA: TGTGCCAGCAGTTACATACAGGTGAACACTGAAGCTTTCTTT. This encodes CASSYIQVNTEAFF.

V and J are TRBV29-1 and TRBJ2-5; 11 positions agree with TRBD1. The CDR3 length is 14 residues. Germline V gene data show CDR1 as SQVTM and CDR2 as ANQGSEA. Trimming at V came to 7 bases and at J to 4 bases, leaving 8 bases not matched to a gene. The CDR3 here is CSALGQGGTETQYF. DNA of the CDR3: TGCAGCGCCCTGGGACAGGGGGGGACAGAGACCCAGTACTTC.

This chain links TRBV18 with TRBJ2-2; no clear D gene. Trimming pared 0 bases from V and 5 bases from J, leaving 7 bases between. Per the germline V gene, CDR1 is KGHSH and CDR2 is LQKENI. CDR3 size: 14 residues. Here the CDR3 DNA reads TGTGCCAGCTCACCACCGAGCAGGACCGGGGAGCTGTTTTTT. Protein: CASSPPSRTGELFF.

The CDR3 protein is CASSPRQAPPEAFF. The CDR3 nucleotides are TGTGCCAGCAGCCCAAGACAGGCCCCCCCTGAAGCTTTCTTT. The chain is built from TRBV11-3 and TRBJ1-1; D is perhaps TRBD1 (6 bases). V gave up 5 bases and J gave up 6 bases, with 16 bases separating them. The CDR3 spans 14 residues. CDR1 is SGHNT, CDR2 YENEEA, per germline.

CDR3 in DNA: TGTGCCAGCAGCCTCAGACTCCGGACGGTAGCTTTCTTT. Residues: CASSLRLRTVAFF. J is TRBJ1-1 and V is TRBV9; the D is unclear. This CDR3 comprises 13 residues. Germline V gene lookup returns CDR1 SGDLS and CDR2 YYNGEE. Trimming pared 4 bases from V and 10 bases from J, leaving 17 bases between.

This clone was observed a few times. The CDR3, as DNA: TGTGCCTGGAGTGAACACCTGAACACTGAAGCTTTCTTT. Translation gives CAWSEHLNTEAFF. This chain uses TRBV30 with TRBJ1-1; D gene unclear. V lost 1 base to trimming and J lost 0 bases, with 6 bases between them. Germline loops: CDR1 GTSNPN, CDR2 SVGIG (reference sequence). The CDR3 runs to 13 residues.

This rearrangement joins TRBV6-8 to TRBJ2-7; 7 bases agree with TRBD1. The germline V gene encodes CDR1 MNHGY and CDR2 SAAAGT. The J segment lost 3 bases and the V segment lost 2 bases, leaving 7 bases of the junction unmatched. CDR3 length: 15 residues. The CDR3 nucleotides are TGTGCCAGCAGTTACGGACAGGTTCCTAACTACGAGCAGTACTTC. Protein product: CASSYGQVPNYEQYF.

This CDR3 is CAISEPGTSGNQETQYF. The CDR3 region has the DNA TGTGCCATCAGTGAGCCAGGGACTAGCGGAAACCAAGAGACCCAGTACTTC. This rearrangement joins TRBV10-3 to TRBJ2-5, with 11 bases lining up with TRBD2. V shed 2 bases, J shed 0 bases, and the junction held 5 bases outside the gene matches. This CDR3 has 17 amino acids. Germline V gene sequence: CDR1 ENHRY, CDR2 SYGVKD.

By frequency in the sample, this clone is medium-sized. The chain employs TRBV9 and TRBJ2-3, with D tentatively TRBD2 (5 bases). V was clipped by 6 bases and J by 10 bases, with 15 bases between them. The germline V gene encodes CDR1 SGDLS and CDR2 YYNGEE. The length of the CDR3 is 12 residues. In DNA form, the CDR3 reads TGTGCCAGCACCACGGGGTTGAGAGCGCAGTATTTT. It is translated as CASTTGLRAQYF. Using reference TRBV9 and TRBJ2-3 for the parts outside the CDR3, the full variable domain is DSGVTQTPKHLITATGQRVTLRCSPRSGDLSVYWYQQSLDQGLQFLIQYYNGEERAKGNILERFSAQQFPDLHSELNLSSLELGDSALYFCASTTGLRAQYFGPGTRLTVL.

The chain employs TRBV19 and TRBJ2-7; 7 bases are shared with TRBD2. CDR1 and CDR2 (germline): LNHDA, SQIVND (reference sequence). J gave up 3 bases and V 7 bases, and 12 bases lay outside the gene matches. The CDR3 consists of 15 residues. DNA for the CDR3: TGTGCCAGTACTCCTTACGGGGGGTCAGACTACGAGCAGTACTTC. Encoded protein: CASTPYGGSDYEQYF.

This sequence joins TRBV1 and TRBJ2-7; TRBD1, the table's D call, lacks a check against the DNA. TRBV1 is a pseudogene. This CDR3 has 14 residues. The CDR3 DNA sequence: TGCGCCAGCAGCCAAACCCCTGACAGCTACGAGCAGTACTTC. It specifies CASSQTPDSYEQYF.

This clone occurred a few times. The V and J genes are TRBV6-8 and TRBJ1-5, with 7 bases that match TRBD1. Germline assignment: CDR1 MNHGY and CDR2 SAAAGT. The CDR3 extends over 12 amino acids. V dropped 7 bases and J dropped 7; count of bases not matched to a gene: 4. The CDR3 nucleotides are TGTGCCAGCACCTACAGGGGACAGCCCCAGCATTTT. Amino acids: CASTYRGQPQHF.

This clone has a handful of counts. The genes are TRBV6-8 and TRBJ2-7; D not certain. Per the germline V gene, CDR1 is MNHGY and CDR2 is SAAAGT. Trimming removed 4 bases at V and 1 base at J, with 14 bases between. The CDR3 totals 15 residues. The CDR3 coding sequence is TGTGCCAGCAGTTCCGGCTATGGGTCATCCTACGAGCAGTACTTC. Protein: CASSSGYGSSYEQYF.

The rearrangement uses TRBV10-3 and TRBJ2-7, with 7 positions matching TRBD1. V lost 2 bases and J lost 2; bases outside the gene matches: 3. The germline V gene encodes CDR1 ENHRY and CDR2 SYGVKD. The CDR3 sequence is 14 residues long. The CDR3 DNA is TGTGCCATCAGTGAGCCGGACAGGACCTACGAGCAGTACTTC. The encoded protein is CAISEPDRTYEQYF.

By its share, this clone is medium-sized (0.01 to 0.1%). The V and J genes are TRBV11-3 and TRBJ1-6; D is ambiguous. Germline lookup yields CDR1 SGHNT and CDR2 YENEEA. Trimming removed 5 bases from V and 1 base from J, with 6 bases in between. CDR3 length: 14 residues. The CDR3 is CASSPDSYNSPLHF. The CDR3 DNA reads as TGTGCCAGCAGCCCAGATTCCTATAATTCACCCCTCCACTTT.

This clone has more than one count but fewer than ten. V and J are TRBV6-8 and TRBJ1-4; no clear D. The CDR3 covers 14 residues. Germline values: CDR1 MNHGY, CDR2 SAAAGT. V lost 5 bases and J 4 bases, leaving 11 bases between the germline ends. CDR3 region: CASSRGRINEKLFF. In nucleotides, the CDR3 is TGTGCCAGCAGTCGAGGACGGATTAATGAAAAACTGTTTTTT.

This clone was seen a handful of times. The rearrangement uses TRBV11-3 and TRBJ2-5; possibly TRBD2 for D (6 bases). The CDR3 runs to 17 residues. V dropped 3 bases and J dropped 5 bases, with 22 bases sitting between them. The germline V gene has CDR1 SGHNT and CDR2 YENEEA. CDR3 bases: TGTGCCAGCAGCTTTTCTATTAGCGGCGGGGTTGGGGAGACCCAGTACTTC. This translates into CASSFSISGGVGETQYF.

The rearrangement links TRBV12-5 to TRBJ2-1, with a weak D call TRBD2 (5 bases). Germline CDR1 and CDR2: LGHNT and FRNRAP. This CDR3 contains 15 residues. The CDR3 coding sequence is TGTGCCAGCAACGAAAGAGGGCTCCCGGCCAGTGAGCAGTTCTTC. Translated: CASNERGLPASEQFF.

The rearrangement joins TRBV28 to TRBJ2-1, with D maybe TRBD1 (6 bases). The CDR3 length is 15 residues. The germline CDR1 and CDR2 sequences are MDHEN and SYDVKM. V was trimmed by 7 bases and J by 5 bases, leaving 18 bases between them. The CDR3, as DNA: TGTGCCAGCACCCTGACAGGCAAAGGGAACAATGAGCAGTTCTTC. Translating gives CASTLTGKGNNEQFF.

The rearrangement links TRBV6-8 to TRBJ1-1; TRBD1 aligns across 8 bases. The trim removed 2 bases at V and 4 bases at J, leaving 0 bases unmatched. The CDR3 runs to 13 residues. Germline CDR1 MNHGY, CDR2 SAAAGT. The CDR3 here is CASSYGTGTEAFF. In DNA form, the CDR3 reads TGTGCCAGCAGTTACGGGACAGGCACTGAAGCTTTCTTT.

This chain links TRBV5-1 with TRBJ1-1; D possibly corresponds to TRBD1 (6 bases). The CDR3 has 14 residues. Trimming removed 4 bases from V and 1 base from J, with 11 bases in between. Per germline, CDR1 SGHRS and CDR2 YFSETQ. The CDR3 nucleotides are TGCGCCAGCAGCACGACAGGTGGGAACACTGAAGCTTTCTTT. This sequence encodes CASSTTGGNTEAFF. Together with reference TRBV5-1 and TRBJ1-1, the CDR3 gives the full variable domain: KAGVTQTPRYLIKTRGQQVTLSCSPISGHRSVSWYQQTPGQGLQFLFEYFSETQRNKGNFPGRFSGRQFSNSRSEMNVSTLELGDSALYLCASSTTGGNTEAFFGQGTRLTVV.

The V and J genes are TRBV30 and TRBJ2-1; D perhaps matches TRBD2 (5 bases). Per the germline V gene, CDR1 is GTSNPN and CDR2 is SVGIG (reference sequence). Trimming left V 6 bases short and J 5 bases short, with 20 bases between. The CDR3 runs 15 residues. CDR3 protein: CACWLAGRTDNEQFF. The CDR3 DNA follows: TGTGCCTGTTGGCTAGCTGGACGTACCGACAATGAGCAGTTCTTC.

This clone has a handful of counts. The J gene is TRBJ1-4, the V gene TRBV9; D is possibly TRBD1 (6 bases). The ends were cut back, 4 bases at V and 12 bases at J, with 16 bases in the middle. From germline, CDR1 is SGDLS and CDR2 YYNGEE. This CDR3 region has 13 residues. CDR3 DNA sequence: TGTGCCAGCAGCTCGCAGGGGCCTGGGGAACTGTTTTTT. Translating gives CASSSQGPGELFF.